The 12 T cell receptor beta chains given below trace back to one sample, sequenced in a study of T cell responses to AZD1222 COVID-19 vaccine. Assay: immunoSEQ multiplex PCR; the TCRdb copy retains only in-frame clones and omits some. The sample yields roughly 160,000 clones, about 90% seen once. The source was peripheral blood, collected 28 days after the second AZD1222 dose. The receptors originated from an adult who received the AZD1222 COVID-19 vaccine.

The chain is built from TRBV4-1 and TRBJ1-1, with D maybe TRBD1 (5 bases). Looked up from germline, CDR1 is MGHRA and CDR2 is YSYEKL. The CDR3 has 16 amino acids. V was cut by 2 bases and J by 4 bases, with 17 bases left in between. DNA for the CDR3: TGCGCCAGCAGCCAAACCTTAAACGGGGGGTCCACTGAAGCTTTCTTT. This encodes CASSQTLNGGSTEAFF.

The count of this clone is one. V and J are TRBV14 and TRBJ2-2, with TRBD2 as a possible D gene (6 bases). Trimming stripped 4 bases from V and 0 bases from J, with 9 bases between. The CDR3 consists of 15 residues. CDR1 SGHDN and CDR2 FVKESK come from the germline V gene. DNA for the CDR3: TGTGCCAGCAGCCCGTGGGGGGCGAACACCGGGGAGCTGTTTTTT. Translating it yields CASSPWGANTGELFF.

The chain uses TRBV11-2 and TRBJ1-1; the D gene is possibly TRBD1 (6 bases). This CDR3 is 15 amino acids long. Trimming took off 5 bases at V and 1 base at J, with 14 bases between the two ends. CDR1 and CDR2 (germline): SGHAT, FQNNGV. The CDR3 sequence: CASSQGRGGNTEAFF. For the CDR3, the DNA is TGTGCCAGCAGCCAGGGGAGGGGAGGGAACACTGAAGCTTTCTTT.

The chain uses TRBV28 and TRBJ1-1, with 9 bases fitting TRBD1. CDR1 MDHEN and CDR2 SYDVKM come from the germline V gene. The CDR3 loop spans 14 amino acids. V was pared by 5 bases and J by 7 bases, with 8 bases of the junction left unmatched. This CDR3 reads CASSERTGEDEAFF. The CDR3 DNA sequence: TGTGCCAGCAGTGAACGGACAGGGGAGGATGAAGCTTTCTTT.

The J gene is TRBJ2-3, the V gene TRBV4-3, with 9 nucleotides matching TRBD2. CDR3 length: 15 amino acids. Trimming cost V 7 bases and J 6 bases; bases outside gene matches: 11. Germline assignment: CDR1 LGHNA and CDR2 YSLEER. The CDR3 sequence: CASTRDSGSQDTQYF. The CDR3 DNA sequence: TGCGCCAGCACCAGGGATAGCGGGAGTCAGGATACGCAGTATTTT.

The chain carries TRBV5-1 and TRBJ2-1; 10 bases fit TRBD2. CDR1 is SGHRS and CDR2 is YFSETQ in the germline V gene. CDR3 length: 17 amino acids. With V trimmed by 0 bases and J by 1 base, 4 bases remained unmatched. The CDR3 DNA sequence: TGCGCCAGCAGCTTGGCCACGACTAGCGGGTCCTACAATGAGCAGTTCTTC. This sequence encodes CASSLATTSGSYNEQFF.

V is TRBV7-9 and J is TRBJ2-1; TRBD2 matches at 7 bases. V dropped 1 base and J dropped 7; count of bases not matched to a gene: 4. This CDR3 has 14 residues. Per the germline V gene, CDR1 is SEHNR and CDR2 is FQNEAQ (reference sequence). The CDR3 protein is CASSLDGGGNEQFF. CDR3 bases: TGTGCCAGCAGCTTAGATGGCGGGGGAAATGAGCAGTTCTTC.

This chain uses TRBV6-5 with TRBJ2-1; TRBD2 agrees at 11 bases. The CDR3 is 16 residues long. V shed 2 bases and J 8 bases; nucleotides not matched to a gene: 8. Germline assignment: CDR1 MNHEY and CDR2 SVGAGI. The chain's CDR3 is CASSYGGTSGGHEQFF. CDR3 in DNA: TGTGCCAGCAGTTACGGTGGGACTAGCGGCGGGCATGAGCAGTTCTTC.

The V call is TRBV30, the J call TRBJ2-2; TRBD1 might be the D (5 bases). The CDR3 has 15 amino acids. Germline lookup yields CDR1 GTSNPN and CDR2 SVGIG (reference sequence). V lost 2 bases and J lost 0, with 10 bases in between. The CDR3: CAWSTHRTNTGELFF. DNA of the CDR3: TGTGCCTGGAGTACACACAGGACGAACACCGGGGAGCTGTTTTTT.

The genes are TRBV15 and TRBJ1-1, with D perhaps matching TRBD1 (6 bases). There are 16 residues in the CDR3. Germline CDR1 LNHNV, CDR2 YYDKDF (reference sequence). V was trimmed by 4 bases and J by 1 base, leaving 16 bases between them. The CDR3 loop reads CATSKGDIVGNTEAFF. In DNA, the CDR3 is TGTGCCACCAGCAAGGGGGACATCGTGGGGAACACTGAAGCTTTCTTT. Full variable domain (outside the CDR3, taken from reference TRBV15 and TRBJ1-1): DAMVIQNPRYQVTQFGKPVTLSCSQTLNHNVMYWYQQKSSQAPKLLFHYYDKDFNNEADTPDNFQSRRPNTSFCFLDIRSPGLGDTAMYLCATSKGDIVGNTEAFFGQGTRLTVV.

The CDR3 DNA follows: TGTGCCTGTAGGACAGCGAAGACTGAAGCTTTCTTT. It translates to CACRTAKTEAFF. The chain recombines TRBV30 with TRBJ1-1; D possibly corresponds to TRBD1 (6 bases). CDR3 length: 12 amino acids. The germline V gene encodes CDR1 GTSNPN and CDR2 SVGIG (reference sequence). V was cut by 6 bases and J by 5 bases, with 13 bases left in between.

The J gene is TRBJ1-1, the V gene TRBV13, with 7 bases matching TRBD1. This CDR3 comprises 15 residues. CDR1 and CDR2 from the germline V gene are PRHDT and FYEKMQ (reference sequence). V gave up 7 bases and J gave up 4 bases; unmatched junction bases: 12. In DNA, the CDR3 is TGTGCCAGCATAGACAGGGCTGGGGGGGCCACTGAAGCTTTCTTT. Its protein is CASIDRAGGATEAFF.